A single sample is the source of the 22 T cell receptor beta chains below, sequenced in a study of blood T cell repertoires in COVID-19. Method: immunoSEQ multiplex PCR; TCRdb's copy keeps in-frame clones and lacks some. The table shows around 100,000 clones, with 80% to 90% occurring only once. Sequences were obtained from peripheral blood. The receptor set was obtained from a woman aged 60-70 years with acute or convalescent COVID-19.

The rearrangement links TRBV10-3 to TRBJ2-1; 7 nucleotides line up with TRBD2. Unmatched junction bases numbered 11, after V lost 8 bases and J lost 4 bases. CDR3 length equals 15 residues. Germline loops: CDR1 ENHRY, CDR2 SYGVKD. DNA for the CDR3: TGTGCCATCTTCTCGGGGGGAGGAGAATACAATGAGCAGTTCTTC. Amino acid sequence: CAIFSGGGEYNEQFF.

The rearrangement links TRBV14 to TRBJ1-1, with TRBD1 matching 7 bases. The germline V gene encodes CDR1 SGHDN and CDR2 FVKESK. The CDR3 has 14 amino acids. V shed 4 bases, J shed 5 bases, and the junction held 7 bases outside the gene matches. DNA for the CDR3: TGTGCCAGCAGCCGTAACACAGGGGAAACTGAAGCTTTCTTT. Its protein product is CASSRNTGETEAFF.

The CDR3 region has the DNA TGCGCCAGCAGCAAATCAGGGGCTGTGAACACTGAAGCTTTCTTT. This translates into CASSKSGAVNTEAFF. This chain uses TRBV5-1 with TRBJ1-1, with TRBD1 as a possible D gene (6 bases). Deletions cut 4 bases from V and 0 bases from J, with 13 bases between. In germline, CDR1 is SGHRS, CDR2 YFSETQ. The CDR3 length is 15 residues. Full variable domain (outside the CDR3, taken from reference TRBV5-1 and TRBJ1-1): KAGVTQTPRYLIKTRGQQVTLSCSPISGHRSVSWYQQTPGQGLQFLFEYFSETQRNKGNFPGRFSGRQFSNSRSEMNVSTLELGDSALYLCASSKSGAVNTEAFFGQGTRLTVV.

The chain carries TRBV7-3 and TRBJ2-3; 7 nucleotides agree with TRBD1. In germline, CDR1 is SGHTA, CDR2 FQGTGA. The CDR3 consists of 13 residues. The V and J ends lost 4 bases and 4 bases, in that order; junction bases with no gene match: 2. In DNA form, the CDR3 reads TGTGCCAGCAGCTCAACAGGGGCAGATACGCAGTATTTT. Its protein is CASSSTGADTQYF.

This clone was counted a few times. This chain links TRBV6-6 with TRBJ1-2; D call uncertain. Between the trimmed V and J ends, which lost 2 bases and 5 bases, there was a span of 6 bases. The CDR3 spans 12 residues. The germline gives CDR1 MNHNY, CDR2 SVGAGI (reference sequence). CDR3 region: CASSYRVYGYTF. CDR3 nucleotide sequence: TGTGCCAGCAGTTACCGCGTATATGGCTACACCTTC.

As for this clone: The junction does not match germline at one end; this may be a read error. The chain combines TRBV5-4 with TRBJ2-3; tentatively, D is TRBD2 (5 bases). The CDR3 extends over 13 amino acids. Germline CDR1 is SGHNT and CDR2 is YYREEE (reference sequence). The CDR3 loop is CASSLIELDPQYF. The CDR3 nucleotides are TGTGCCAGCAGCTTGATAGAACTAGATCCGCAGTATTTT.

The V gene is TRBV29-1, the J gene TRBJ2-3; D possibly corresponds to TRBD2 (6 bases). V was trimmed by 5 bases and J by 3 bases, leaving 12 bases between them. Germline assignment: CDR1 SQVTM and CDR2 ANQGSEA. This CDR3 has 13 residues. CDR3 sequence: CSVPFGGTDTQYF. The CDR3 DNA reads TGCAGCGTTCCTTTTGGGGGGACAGATACGCAGTATTTT.

V gene TRBV28 combines with J gene TRBJ2-7, with no clear D. The CDR3 length is 13 residues. V lost 3 bases and J lost 1, with 7 bases in between. Germline-derived CDR1 and CDR2 are MDHEN and SYDVKM. This CDR3 is CASSFRVSYEQYF. The CDR3 coding sequence is TGTGCCAGCAGTTTTCGGGTGTCCTACGAGCAGTACTTC.

This rearrangement joins TRBV6-4 to TRBJ2-1; TRBD2 matches at 7 bases. CDR3 size: 13 residues. After removal of 5 bases from V and 3 bases from J, the junction contained 1 base not matched to a gene. Germline V CDR1 and CDR2: MRHNA, SNTAGT. CDR3 amino acids: CASSREVYNEQFF. CDR3 nucleotide sequence: TGTGCCAGCAGTCGGGAGGTCTACAATGAGCAGTTCTTC.

The J gene is TRBJ1-2, the V gene TRBV18; D unresolved. The V gene lost 2 bases and the J gene lost 2 bases, with 9 bases spanning the gap. This CDR3 is 14 amino acids long. Germline CDR1 is KGHSH and CDR2 is LQKENI. CDR3 sequence (DNA): TGTGCCAGCTCACCAGGGCCTTTGAACTATGGCTACACCTTC. Protein: CASSPGPLNYGYTF. The variable domain in full, completed from reference TRBV18 and TRBJ1-2, reads NAGVMQNPRHLVRRRGQEARLRCSPMKGHSHVYWYRQLPEEGLKFMVYLQKENIIDESGMPKERFSAEFPKEGPSILRIQQVVRGDSAAYFCASSPGPLNYGYTFGSGTRLTVV.

The V and J genes are TRBV3-1 (or the pseudogene TRBV3-2) and TRBJ2-1, with 10 positions matching TRBD2. The V gene end was trimmed by 4 bases and the J gene end by 5 bases; junction bases not matched to a gene: 5. CDR3 length: 15 residues. Germline CDR1 LGHDT, CDR2 YNNKEL (reference sequence). The CDR3 DNA follows: TGTGCCAGCAGCCTCAGCGGGAGGGTCCACAATGAGCAGTTCTTC. It translates to CASSLSGRVHNEQFF.

CDR3 DNA: TGTGCCAGCAGCCAAAATCGGGTAGCGGGTGAGCAGTTCTTC. Protein product: CASSQNRVAGEQFF. V is TRBV3-1 (or the pseudogene TRBV3-2) and J is TRBJ2-1; 7 positions agree with TRBD2. The J segment lost 9 bases and the V segment lost 2 bases, leaving 7 bases of the junction unmatched. From germline, CDR1 is LGHDT and CDR2 YNNKEL (reference sequence). The CDR3 spans 14 residues.

The chain combines TRBV20-1 with TRBJ2-1, with 10 bases lining up with TRBD1. CDR3 length: 15 amino acids. The V and J ends lost 3 bases and 5 bases, in that order; junction bases with no gene match: 7. CDR1 and CDR2 from the germline V gene are DFQATT and SNEGSKA (reference sequence). CDR3 sequence (DNA): TGCAGTGCTAGTGATTCCGGGACAGGGGACAATGAGCAGTTCTTC. This sequence encodes CSASDSGTGDNEQFF.

The chain recombines TRBV10-3 with TRBJ2-3; no definite D call. Germline V gene data show CDR1 as ENHRY and CDR2 as SYGVKD. V was shortened by 10 bases and J by 1 base, with 9 bases between the two germline ends. The CDR3 contains 12 residues. CDR3 coding DNA: TGTGCCACCTCCCAGGGCACAGATACGCAGTATTTT. Protein product: CATSQGTDTQYF.

The V gene is TRBV29-1, the J gene TRBJ2-3; 7 positions match TRBD2. The CDR3 has 15 amino acids. J gave up 0 bases and V 2 bases, and 5 bases lay outside the gene matches. CDR1 is SQVTM, CDR2 ANQGSEA, per germline. DNA of the CDR3: TGCAGCGTTGAACGCCGCGGGAGTAGCACAGATACGCAGTATTTT. Residues: CSVERRGSSTDTQYF.

The chain couples TRBV20-1 to TRBJ1-2; D is ambiguous. The germline V gene encodes CDR1 DFQATT and CDR2 SNEGSKA (reference sequence). CDR3 length equals 10 residues. Between the trimmed V and J ends, which lost 4 bases and 8 bases, there was a span of 8 bases. CDR3 protein: CSAKNKGYTF. CDR3 nucleotides: TGCAGTGCTAAGAACAAGGGCTACACCTTC.

A remark on this clone: Distinct nucleotide sequences in the sample also encode this CDR3. This chain uses TRBV18 with TRBJ2-5, with TRBD1 matching 7 bases. This CDR3 region has 13 residues. Germline loops: CDR1 KGHSH, CDR2 LQKENI. V shed 2 bases, J shed 3 bases, and the junction held 0 bases outside the gene matches. CDR3 nucleotides: TGTGCCAGCTCACCAGGGACAGAAGAGACCCAGTACTTC. This encodes CASSPGTEETQYF.

The chain joins TRBV19 to TRBJ1-1; D unclear. The CDR3 totals 14 residues. The V gene's germline CDR1 is LNHDA and CDR2 SQIVND (reference sequence). V lost 4 bases to trimming and J lost 0 bases, with 9 bases between them. CDR3 region: CASSKPPLNTEAFF. For the CDR3, the DNA is TGTGCCAGTAGTAAGCCCCCGCTGAACACTGAAGCTTTCTTT.

The V call is TRBV29-1, the J call TRBJ2-1; 7 bases line up with TRBD1. J lost 6 bases, V lost 7 bases, and 3 bases had no gene match. There are 11 residues in the CDR3. The germline V gene has CDR1 SQVTM and CDR2 ANQGSEA. The CDR3 DNA reads TGCAGCGCGAGACAGGGCAATGAGCAGTTCTTC. It encodes CSARQGNEQFF.

The genes are TRBV2 and TRBJ2-3; a possible D gene is TRBD2 (5 bases). V shed 2 bases and J shed 0 bases, with 9 bases lying between them. CDR3 size: 15 residues. The germline CDR1 and CDR2 sequences are SNHLY and FYNNEI. The DNA of the CDR3 is TGTGCCAGCAGTGAACTGCGGGTGAGCACAGATACGCAGTATTTT. Translating it yields CASSELRVSTDTQYF.

As DNA, the CDR3 is TGTGCCAGCAGCCCGGAAACAGGGATCGAGACCCAGTACTTC. This codes for CASSPETGIETQYF. The V and J genes are TRBV3-1 (or the pseudogene TRBV3-2) and TRBJ2-5; a possible D gene is TRBD1 (6 bases). This CDR3 comprises 14 residues. V was shortened by 4 bases and J by 5 bases, with 14 bases between the two germline ends. CDR1 and CDR2 from the germline V gene are LGHDT and YNNKEL (reference sequence).

The rearrangement uses TRBV18 and TRBJ2-7, with TRBD2 matching 7 bases. Germline CDR1 is KGHSH and CDR2 is LQKENI. V shed 2 bases and J 7 bases; nucleotides not matched to a gene: 8. This CDR3 region has 14 residues. The chain's CDR3 is CASSPGGLPMEQYV. Written as DNA, the CDR3 is TGTGCCAGCTCACCAGGGGGACTACCGATGGAGCAGTACGTC.